This TCR beta chain is drawn from a study of T cells after yellow fever vaccination. The wider study: The SMART-Seq v4 Ultra Low Input method served to prepare the low-cell-number fractions. Overall study findings and caveats: Just a small share of clonotypes turned up in the CD4 compartment as well as the CD8 compartment.

From germline, CDR1 is SGHRS and CDR2 YFSETQ. V was pared by 0 bases and J by 1 base, with 13 bases between. This CDR3 comprises 17 residues. A note on this clonotype: Its antigen is undetermined.

5'RACE template switching produced TCR cDNA carrying a universal primer site and UMIs. MiXCR was run by TCRdb on the 5' RACE reads, yielding one entry per CDR3 protein. The sample holds some 390,000 distinct CDR3 sequences; around a sixth are singletons and the top ten take roughly a sixth. The input for sequencing was PBMCs, taken before the yellow fever booster vaccination. The sequence was collected from a man between 18 and 35 years old who received the YFV17D yellow fever vaccine. V and J are TRBV5-1 and TRBJ2-2; a weak D match, TRBD1 (5 bases). DNA for the CDR3: TGCGCCAGCAGCTTGGGCCCCAGGGCAATGAACACCGGGGAGCTGTTTTTT. Translating gives CASSLGPRAMNTGELFF.